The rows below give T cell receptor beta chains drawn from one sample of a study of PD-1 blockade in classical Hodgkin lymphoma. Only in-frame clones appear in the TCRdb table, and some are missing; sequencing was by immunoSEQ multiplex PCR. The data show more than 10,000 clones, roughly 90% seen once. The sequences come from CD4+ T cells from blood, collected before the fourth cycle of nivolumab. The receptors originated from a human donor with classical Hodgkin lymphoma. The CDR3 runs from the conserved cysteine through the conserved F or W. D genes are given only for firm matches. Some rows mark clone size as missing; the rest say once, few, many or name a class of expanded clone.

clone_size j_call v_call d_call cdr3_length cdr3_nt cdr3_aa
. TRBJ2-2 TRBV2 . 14 TGTGCCAGCAGGGAAGGGTTGACCACCGGGGAGCTGTTTTTT CASREGLTTGELFF
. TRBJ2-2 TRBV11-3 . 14 TGTGCCAGCAGCCGCCCAGGGGCGGGCGGGGAGCTGTTTTTT CASSRPGAGGELFF
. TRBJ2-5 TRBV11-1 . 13 TGTGCCAGCAGCTTAGGGCTGAGGGAGACCCAGTACTTC CASSLGLRETQYF
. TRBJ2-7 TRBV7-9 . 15 TGTGCCAGCAGCCCAAAAACATTAACAGTATCCGAGCAGTACTTC CASSPKTLTVSEQYF
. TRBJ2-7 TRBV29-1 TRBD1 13 TGCAGCGTTGGGGGACAGGGTCCGGGAGAGCAGTACTTC CSVGGQGPGEQYF
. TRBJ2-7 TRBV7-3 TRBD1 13 TGTGCCAGCAGCTCTCGACAGGGTGGCGAGCAGTACTTC CASSSRQGGEQYF
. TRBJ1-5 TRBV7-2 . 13 TGTGCCAGCAGCTTTTATAGCAATCAGCCCCAGCATTTT CASSFYSNQPQHF
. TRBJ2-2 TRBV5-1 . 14 TGCGCCAGCAGCAGGGACCAGAACACCGGGGAGCTGTTTTTT CASSRDQNTGELFF
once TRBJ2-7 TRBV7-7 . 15 TGTGCCAGCAGCTTAAACTACGGGAGAGTCTACGAGCAGTACTTC CASSLNYGRVYEQYF
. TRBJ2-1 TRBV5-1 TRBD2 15 TGCGCCAGCAGCCCCATAGCGGGGGGGCCTATTGAGCAGTTCTTC CASSPIAGGPIEQFF
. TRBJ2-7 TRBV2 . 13 TGTGCCAGCAGTCTCAGGGCGAGTTACGAGCAGTACTTC CASSLRASYEQYF
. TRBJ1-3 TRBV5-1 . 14 TGCGCCAGCAGCTGGCAGGGTAACGGAAACACCATATATTTT CASSWQGNGNTIYF
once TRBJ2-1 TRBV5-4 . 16 TGTGCCAGCAGCTTCGGAGGAGCTAGCTCCTACAATGAGCAGTTCTTC CASSFGGASSYNEQFF
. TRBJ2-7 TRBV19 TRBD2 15 TGTGCCAGTAGTATATCCGGGACTAGCTCCTACGAGCAGTACTTC CASSISGTSSYEQYF
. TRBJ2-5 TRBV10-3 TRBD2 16 TGTGCCATCAGTGAACATGGGGGGGACGGTAGGGAGACCCAGTACTTC CAISEHGGDGRETQYF
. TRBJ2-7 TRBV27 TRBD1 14 TGTGCCAGCAGTTTTACCGGGACAGGGCTAGAGCAGTACTTC CASSFTGTGLEQYF
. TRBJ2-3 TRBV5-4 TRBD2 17 TGTGCCAGCAGCTTGGGGTCCACTAGCGGAGGCACAGATACGCAGTATTTT CASSLGSTSGGTDTQYF
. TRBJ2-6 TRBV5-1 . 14 TGCGCCAGCAGCCAGAACTCTGGGGCCAACGTCCTGACTTTC CASSQNSGANVLTF
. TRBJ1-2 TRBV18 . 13 TGTGCCAGCTCACCACAGGGCGTCTATGGCTACACCTTC CASSPQGVYGYTF
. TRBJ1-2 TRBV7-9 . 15 TGTGCCAGCAGCTACCCTCAGGCCCAACGTTATGGCTACACCTTC CASSYPQAQRYGYTF
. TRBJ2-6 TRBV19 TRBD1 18 TGTGCCAGTACCTACCGAAGGGGGCGAAACTCTGGGGCCAACGTCCTGACTTTC CASTYRRGRNSGANVLTF
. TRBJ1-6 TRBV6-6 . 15 TGTGCCAGCAGTTTACCAGGGTTCTATAATTCACCCCTCCACTTT CASSLPGFYNSPLHF